This T cell receptor beta chain was recorded in a study of long-term antiretroviral therapy in people with HIV. An immunoSEQ assay, version v3.0, was performed at survey level. The method was immunoSEQ multiplex PCR; TCRdb's version includes in-frame clones alone and lacks a portion of them. The table includes around 26,000 clones, approximately 73% detected once. Details on this clone: What it recognizes is unknown.

Points from the study as a whole: Pre-ART expanded TRB clones stayed dominant throughout, though often decreasing after ART.

HIV-positive participants all received treatment in the United States. The CDR3 runs to 11 residues. Germline CDR1 reads MNHEY; CDR2 reads SMNVEV (reference sequence). The V end was cut by 6 bases, the J end by 2 bases, with 5 bases between. This receptor was taken from a woman aged 35 to 49 with HIV. The rearrangement uses TRBV27 and TRBJ2-7; D is undetermined. Sample: unsorted PBMCs, taken 0.5 years after starting antiretroviral therapy. CDR3 sequence (DNA): TGTGCCAGCAGAGACGCCTACGAGCAGTACTTC. Residues: CASRDAYEQYF.